The following is a TCR beta chain sequence with its context. Its cognate antigen is unknown. The PCR contained 60 Vbeta and 13 Jbeta primers. Sequenced by immunoSEQ multiplex PCR; TCRdb stores in-frame clones only, minus some. The repertoire holds about 160,000 clones, with around four fifths as singletons. This entry is derived from a study of cytomegalovirus exposure and HLA in healthy donors. The CDR3 length is 15 residues. The junction had 3 bases not matched to a gene; V was cut back by 1 base and J by 0 bases. Per germline, CDR1 SGHVS and CDR2 FNYEAQ. The study, taken as a whole, reports: Confirmation in vitro established that three CMV-associated chains were specific for CMV antigens. An analysis was carried out at a later point. It showed that HLA-associated TCR beta chains were more clonally expanded than equally common non-associated chains. Researchers reported from a later analysis that most CMV-associated TCR beta chains appeared HLA-restricted. In a later analysis, a missense DCLRE1C variant was linked to TCR beta V- and J-gene trimming.

The clonotype comes from a female donor in good health and CMV-seronegative. This chain joins TRBV7-6 and TRBJ2-7, with 7 nucleotides matching TRBD2. The sequenced sample consisted of PBMCs. CDR3 region: CASSLERGISYEQYF. In DNA, the CDR3 is TGTGCCAGCAGCTTAGAGCGGGGTATCTCCTACGAGCAGTACTTC.